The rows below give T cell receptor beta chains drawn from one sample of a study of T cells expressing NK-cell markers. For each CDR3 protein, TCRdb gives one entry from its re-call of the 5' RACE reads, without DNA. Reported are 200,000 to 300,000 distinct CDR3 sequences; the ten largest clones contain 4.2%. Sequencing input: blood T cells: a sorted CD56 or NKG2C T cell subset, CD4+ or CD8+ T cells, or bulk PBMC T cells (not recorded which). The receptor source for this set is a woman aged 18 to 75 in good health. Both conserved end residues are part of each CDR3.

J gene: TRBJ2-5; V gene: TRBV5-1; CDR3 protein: CASSLAISKTQYF
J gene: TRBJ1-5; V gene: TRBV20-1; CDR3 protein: CSARERAGQPQHF
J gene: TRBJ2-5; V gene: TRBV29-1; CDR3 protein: CSVDPPDRTLKETQYF
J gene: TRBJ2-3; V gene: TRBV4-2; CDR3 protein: CASSQVGGPPDTQYF
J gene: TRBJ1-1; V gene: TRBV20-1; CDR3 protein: CSAPPGRGTEAFF
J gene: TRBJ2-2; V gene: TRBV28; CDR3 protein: CASSPLGREKTGELFF
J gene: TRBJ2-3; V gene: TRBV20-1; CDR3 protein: CSALRGQNIVTDTQYF
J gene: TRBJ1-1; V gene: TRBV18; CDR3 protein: CASSVGEVEAFF
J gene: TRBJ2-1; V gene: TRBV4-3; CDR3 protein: CASSQDWDTVNEQFF
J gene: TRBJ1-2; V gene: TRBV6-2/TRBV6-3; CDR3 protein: CASSNRDRGLRGYTF
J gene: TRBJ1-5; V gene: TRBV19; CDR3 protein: CAAQTTGGVGGQPQHF
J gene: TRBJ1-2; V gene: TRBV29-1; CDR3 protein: CSVDPNYGYTF
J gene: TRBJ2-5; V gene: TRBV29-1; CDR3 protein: CSVVIDLTLETQYF
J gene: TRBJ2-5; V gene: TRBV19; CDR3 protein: CASSIGSWTQQETQYF
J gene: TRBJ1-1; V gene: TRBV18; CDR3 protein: CAGAAELNTEAFF
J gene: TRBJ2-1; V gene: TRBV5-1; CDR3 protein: CASSSSSLYEQFF
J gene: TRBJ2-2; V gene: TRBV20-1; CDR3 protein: CSARTDPNTGELFF
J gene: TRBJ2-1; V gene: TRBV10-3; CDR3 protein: CAISSGTGEKSYNEQFF
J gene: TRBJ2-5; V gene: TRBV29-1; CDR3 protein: CSVARDVEETQYF
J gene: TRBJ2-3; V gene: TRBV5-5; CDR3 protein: CASSFAGDTDTQYF
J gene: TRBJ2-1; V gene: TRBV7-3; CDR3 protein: CASSRPGGAYNEQFF
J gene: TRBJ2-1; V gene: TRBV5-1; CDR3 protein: CASSNGLAGGNNEQFF
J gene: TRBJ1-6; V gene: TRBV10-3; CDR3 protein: CAISDRNSPLHF
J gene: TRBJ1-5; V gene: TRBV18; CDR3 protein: CASSRVGTLNQPQHF
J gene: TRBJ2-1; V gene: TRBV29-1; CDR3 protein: CSVLRGSGMGDEQFF
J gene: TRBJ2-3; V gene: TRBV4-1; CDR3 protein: CASSPTRTSDKYF
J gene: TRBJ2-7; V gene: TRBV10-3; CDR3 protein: CAISEWESYEQYF
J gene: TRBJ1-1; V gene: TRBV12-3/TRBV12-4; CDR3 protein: CASSQGWTEAFF
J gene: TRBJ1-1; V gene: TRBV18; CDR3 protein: CASSPDRLNTEAFF
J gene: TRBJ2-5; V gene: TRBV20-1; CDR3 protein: CSAYRDRGETQYF
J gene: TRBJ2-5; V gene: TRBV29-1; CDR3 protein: CSSRNSVETQYF
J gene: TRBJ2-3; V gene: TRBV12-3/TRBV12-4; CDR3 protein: CASSFMSGSLDTQYF
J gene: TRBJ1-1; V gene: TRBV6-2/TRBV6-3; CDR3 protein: CASSSHGPNTEAFF
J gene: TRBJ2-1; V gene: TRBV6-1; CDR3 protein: CASNPAGARYNEQFF
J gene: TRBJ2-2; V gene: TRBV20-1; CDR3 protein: CSARLNRLTGELFF
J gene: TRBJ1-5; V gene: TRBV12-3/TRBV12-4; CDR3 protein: CASSFGYSNQPQHF
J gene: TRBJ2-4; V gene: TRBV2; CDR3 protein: CASSEMAVVAKNIQYF
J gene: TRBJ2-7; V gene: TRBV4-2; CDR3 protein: CASSQGATSEYEQYF
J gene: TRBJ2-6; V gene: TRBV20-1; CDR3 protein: CSAPYSGANVLTF
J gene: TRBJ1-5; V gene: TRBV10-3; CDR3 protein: CATGQGDQPQHF